Sequencing of this T cell receptor (beta chain) was carried out in a study of blood T cell repertoires in COVID-19. Study context: Samples taken during acute and convalescent COVID-19 were collected in the United States, Italy and Spain.

Authors' processing steps: Nucleated cell number was recorded as an estimate derived from reference gene primer amplification. Only in-frame clones appear in the TCRdb table, and some are missing; sequencing was by immunoSEQ multiplex PCR. V and J calls plus clone size are reproduced from that table; the DNA served to infer D and trimming. Altogether fewer than 250,000 clones are present, 75% to 90% being singletons, with the ten largest covering 6.9%. The V gene's germline CDR1 is SGDLS and CDR2 YYNGEE. V shed 4 bases and J 4 bases; nucleotides not matched to a gene: 14. The CDR3 loop spans 17 amino acids.

The sample consisted of peripheral blood. The chain recombines TRBV9 with TRBJ2-3, with TRBD1 identical over 8 bases. The clonotype comes from a man in his sixties with acute or convalescent COVID-19. Here the CDR3 reads CASSHQGAGLGADTQYF. CDR3 DNA: TGTGCCAGCAGCCATCAGGGGGCGGGACTCGGGGCAGATACGCAGTATTTT.